This T cell receptor beta chain was observed in a study of blood T cell repertoires in COVID-19. Trimming left V 7 bases short and J 3 bases short, with 12 bases between. The CDR3 totals 13 residues. CDR1 is ENHRY and CDR2 is SYGVKD in the germline V gene. Here immunoSEQ multiplex PCR was the method, and the copy in TCRdb shows in-frame clones only, minus some. The sample has approximately 45,000 clones; about 88% are singletons. The receptor's source is a man in his forties with active COVID-19. The chain uses TRBV10-3 and TRBJ1-1; D possibly corresponds to TRBD1 (5 bases). What was sequenced was peripheral blood. Here the CDR3 reads CAITLDSYTEAFF. The CDR3 DNA follows: TGTGCCATCACTTTAGACAGCTACACTGAAGCTTTCTTT.